This section outlines one T cell receptor (beta chain) sequence together with its context. This sample is part of a study of blood T cell repertoires in COVID-19. Study details: The United States, Italy and Spain provided the acute and convalescent COVID-19 samples.

During active infection, Seattle patients enrolled and were then monitored through disease. Data came from immunoSEQ multiplex PCR; TCRdb stores just in-frame clones and leaves some out. The sample holds about 170,000 clones, approximately 91% seen once. The germline CDR1 and CDR2 sequences are SGDLS and YYNGEE. This CDR3 is 13 amino acids long. The V gene lost 4 bases and the J gene lost 5 bases, with 13 bases spanning the gap. The V call is TRBV9, the J call TRBJ2-7; D is unresolved. Material: peripheral blood. The receptor was derived from a man between 18 and 29 years old with COVID-19, enrolled during active disease. The CDR3 nucleotides read TGTGCCAGCAGCCCCCCCCTCGGTAACGAGCAGTACTTC. Protein sequence: CASSPPLGNEQYF. Based on the CDR3 plus reference TRBV9 and TRBJ2-7, the full variable domain is DSGVTQTPKHLITATGQRVTLRCSPRSGDLSVYWYQQSLDQGLQFLIQYYNGEERAKGNILERFSAQQFPDLHSELNLSSLELGDSALYFCASSPPLGNEQYFGPGTRLTVT.